Listed below are T cell receptor beta chains from one sample, sequenced in a study of T cell responses to AZD1222 COVID-19 vaccine. Here immunoSEQ multiplex PCR was the method, and the copy in TCRdb shows in-frame clones only, minus some. The sample has some 190,000 clones; roughly 90% are singletons. Sequencing was performed on peripheral blood, taken 28 days after the second AZD1222 dose. These TCRs come from an adult who received the AZD1222 COVID-19 vaccine. Each CDR3 is given with its conserved first and last residue. A D gene is named only where the DNA matches it firmly. For some rows the clone size is stated as once, few or many, or as a class when expanded; others skip it.

size	V	D	length	J	DNA	CDR3
-	TRBV10-3	TRBD1	17	TRBJ2-1	TGTGCCATCAGTGATCCAGCCCGGACAGGGTTGGACAATGAGCAGTTCTTC	CAISDPARTGLDNEQFF
-	TRBV24-1	TRBD1	18	TRBJ2-2	TGTGCCACCAGCGCCCGCGATCCGGGACAGGGACAGACCGGGGAGCTGTTTTTT	CATSARDPGQGQTGELFF
-	TRBV14	TRBD1	13	TRBJ1-1	TGTGCCAGCAGCCAATCCAGGGGGACTGAAGCTTTCTTT	CASSQSRGTEAFF
few	TRBV6-5	TRBD1	14	TRBJ1-1	TGTGCCAGCAGTTACCGAGGACAGGGAAGGGAAGCTTTCTTT	CASSYRGQGREAFF
-	TRBV19	TRBD1	13	TRBJ1-2	TGTGCCAGTAGTCGACAGGGCTCCTATGGCTACACCTTC	CASSRQGSYGYTF
once	TRBV7-6	-	15	TRBJ2-5	TGTGCCAGCAGCTTAGGCGCCAGGGGCCAAGAGACCCAGTACTTC	CASSLGARGQETQYF
-	TRBV24-1	-	16	TRBJ2-2	TGTGCCACCAGTGTAGGTTCCGGGGTGAACACCGGGGAGCTGTTTTTT	CATSVGSGVNTGELFF
-	TRBV11-2	-	12	TRBJ2-5	TGTGCCAGCAGGCAGGGGGGGGAGACCCAGTACTTC	CASRQGGETQYF
-	TRBV5-1	-	12	TRBJ1-1	TGCGCCAGCAGACTTGGGGCGGGTGAAGCTTTCTTT	CASRLGAGEAFF
-	TRBV18	-	13	TRBJ1-1	TGTGCCAGCTCACCCTCGGGCGGGTATGAAGCTTTCTTT	CASSPSGGYEAFF
-	TRBV18	TRBD1	14	TRBJ2-7	TGTGCCAGCTCACCGTGGGACAGGGTGAACGAGCAGTACTTC	CASSPWDRVNEQYF
-	TRBV2	-	12	TRBJ1-2	TGTGCCAGCAGTATTGGCAGTGAGCCCACCTGTTTC	CASSIGSEPTCF